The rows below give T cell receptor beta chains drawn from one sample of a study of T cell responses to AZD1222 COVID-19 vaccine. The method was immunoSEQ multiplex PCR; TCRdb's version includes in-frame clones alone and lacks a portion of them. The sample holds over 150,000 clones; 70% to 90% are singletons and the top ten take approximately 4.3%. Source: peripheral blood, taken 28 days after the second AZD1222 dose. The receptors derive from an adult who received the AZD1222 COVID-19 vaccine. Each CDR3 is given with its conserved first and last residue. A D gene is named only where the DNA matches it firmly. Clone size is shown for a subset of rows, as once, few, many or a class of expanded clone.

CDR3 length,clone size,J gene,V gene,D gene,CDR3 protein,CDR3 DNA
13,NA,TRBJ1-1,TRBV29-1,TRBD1,CSERQGRGTEAFF,TGCAGCGAGAGACAGGGGCGCGGCACTGAAGCTTTCTTT
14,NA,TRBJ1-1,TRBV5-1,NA,CASSLALGNTEAFF,TGCGCCAGCAGCTTGGCCCTGGGGAACACTGAAGCTTTCTTT
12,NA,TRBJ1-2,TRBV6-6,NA,CASSYASSGYTF,TGTGCCAGCAGTTACGCTTCGTCTGGCTACACCTTC
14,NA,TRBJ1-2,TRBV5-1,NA,CASSLRDVEEGYTF,TGCGCCAGCAGCTTAAGGGACGTTGAAGAGGGCTACACCTTC
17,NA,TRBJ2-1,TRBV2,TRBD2,CASRTGLAAFGGNEQFF,TGTGCCAGCAGGACGGGACTAGCGGCCTTCGGGGGGAATGAGCAGTTCTTC
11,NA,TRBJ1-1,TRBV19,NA,CATEMNTEAFF,TGTGCCACCGAGATGAACACTGAAGCTTTCTTT
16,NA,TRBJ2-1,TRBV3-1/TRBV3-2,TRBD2,CASSQDGLAGSAEQFF,TGTGCCAGCAGCCAAGACGGGCTAGCGGGGTCAGCTGAGCAGTTCTTC
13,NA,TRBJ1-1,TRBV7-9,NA,CASSLAGSMIAFF,TGTGCCAGCAGCTTAGCCGGCAGCATGATCGCTTTCTTT
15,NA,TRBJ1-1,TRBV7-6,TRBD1,CASSYGTEMNTEAFF,TGTGCCAGCAGCTACGGGACAGAAATGAACACTGAAGCTTTCTTT
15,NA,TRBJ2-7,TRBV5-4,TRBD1,CASRPGQTENYEQYF,TGTGCCAGCAGACCGGGACAGACCGAAAACTACGAGCAGTACTTC
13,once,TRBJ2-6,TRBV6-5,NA,CASRNSGANVLTF,TGTGCCAGCAGGAACTCTGGGGCCAACGTCCTGACTTTC
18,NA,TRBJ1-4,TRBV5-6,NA,CASSLSSAGRATNEKLFF,TGTGCCAGCAGCTTGTCGTCCGCGGGGAGAGCAACTAATGAAAAACTGTTTTTT
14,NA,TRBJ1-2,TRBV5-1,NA,CASSFDQGSGGYTF,TGCGCCAGCAGCTTTGACCAGGGGAGTGGTGGCTACACCTTC
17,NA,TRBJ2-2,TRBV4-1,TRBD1,CASSFRATGEFRGELFF,TGCGCCAGCAGCTTCAGGGCAACAGGGGAATTCAGAGGGGAGCTGTTTTTT
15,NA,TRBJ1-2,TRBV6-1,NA,CASSEESFTNYGYTF,TGTGCCAGCAGTGAAGAAAGTTTTACTAACTATGGCTACACCTTC
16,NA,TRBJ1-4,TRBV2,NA,CASSEGVSRGYEKLFF,TGTGCCAGCAGTGAAGGGGTGTCTAGAGGGTATGAAAAACTGTTTTTT
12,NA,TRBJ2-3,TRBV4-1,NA,CASTPASDTQYF,TGCGCCAGCACCCCCGCCTCAGATACGCAGTATTTT
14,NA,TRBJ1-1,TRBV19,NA,CASSLGQINTEAFF,TGTGCCAGCTCTCTTGGACAGATTAACACTGAAGCTTTCTTT
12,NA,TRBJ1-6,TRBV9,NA,CASSGGDTPLHF,TGTGCCAGCAGCGGGGGCGATACACCCCTCCACTTT
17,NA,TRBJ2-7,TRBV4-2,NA,CASSHFGGNREGNEQYF,TGTGCCAGCAGCCATTTCGGGGGAAACAGGGAAGGGAACGAGCAGTACTTC
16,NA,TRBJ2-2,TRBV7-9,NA,CASSPGAAPNTGELFF,TGTGCCAGCAGCCCCGGAGCGGCGCCGAACACCGGGGAGCTGTTTTTT
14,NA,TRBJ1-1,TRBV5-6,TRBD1,CASSPPGGGTEAFF,TGTGCCAGCAGCCCTCCAGGGGGGGGTACTGAAGCTTTCTTT
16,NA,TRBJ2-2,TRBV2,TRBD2,CASKASGGAGTGELFF,TGTGCCAGCAAGGCGAGCGGGGGGGCGGGGACCGGGGAGCTGTTTTTT
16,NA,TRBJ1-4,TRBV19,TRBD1,CASRTGQGATNEKLFF,TGTGCCAGTAGGACGGGACAGGGCGCAACTAATGAAAAACTGTTTTTT
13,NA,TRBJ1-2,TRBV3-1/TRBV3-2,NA,CASSQVQGYGYTF,TGTGCCAGCAGCCAAGTCCAGGGCTATGGCTACACCTTC
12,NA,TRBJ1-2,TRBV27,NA,CASRGGLWGYTF,TGTGCCAGCAGGGGGGGGCTTTGGGGCTACACCTTC
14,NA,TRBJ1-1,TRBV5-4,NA,CASSLGGLNTEAFF,TGTGCCAGCAGCTTGGGGGGCCTTAACACTGAAGCTTTCTTT
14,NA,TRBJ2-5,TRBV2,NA,CASSQNGGKETQYF,TGTGCCAGCAGCCAAAACGGCGGGAAGGAGACCCAGTACTTC
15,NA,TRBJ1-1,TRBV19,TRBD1,CASSASGTVNTEAFF,TGTGCCAGTAGTGCCTCCGGGACAGTGAACACTGAAGCTTTCTTT
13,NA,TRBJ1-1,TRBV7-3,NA,CASSFQGNTEAFF,TGTGCCAGCAGCTTCCAGGGAAACACTGAAGCTTTCTTT
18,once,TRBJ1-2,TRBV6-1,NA,CASSERGLRVEGYYGYTF,TGTGCCAGCAGTGAGCGGGGGCTCCGGGTCGAGGGGTACTATGGCTACACCTTC
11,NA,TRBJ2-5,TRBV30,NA,CAWRGPGTQYF,TGTGCCTGGAGGGGGCCTGGGACCCAGTACTTC